This T cell receptor (beta chain) was identified during a study of cytomegalovirus exposure and HLA in healthy donors. Study as a whole: The roughly 120 validation repertoires, a later analysis reported, used the same platform as the roughly 660 repertoires from the first cohort.

With 0 bases clipped from V and 3 bases from J, the junction kept 12 bases outside the gene matches. From germline, CDR1 is MGHRA and CDR2 YSYEKL. There are 18 residues in the CDR3. With respect to this clone: Its antigen remains unknown.

Measured with immunoSEQ multiplex PCR; TCRdb has only the in-frame clones, and not every one. There are 55,000 to 75,000 clones in the sample; roughly 94% occur only once, and about 6.5% lies in the top ten. Whole-study findings and limits: The investigators catalogued 150 to 200 TCR beta chains as cytomegalovirus-associated. Across donors, most TCRs were seen rarely, yet some public ones were widespread. As was reported, the classifier diagnosed cytomegalovirus status with high specificity and sensitivity.

This TCR derives from a woman younger than 35 in good health and CMV-seropositive. Specimen: PBMCs. The chain joins TRBV4-1 to TRBJ2-7; 9 nucleotides match TRBD2. The DNA for the CDR3 is TGCGCCAGCAGCCAAGAACCAACCCCCCCGACTAGCGGCTACGAGCAGTACTTC. Amino acid sequence: CASSQEPTPPTSGYEQYF.